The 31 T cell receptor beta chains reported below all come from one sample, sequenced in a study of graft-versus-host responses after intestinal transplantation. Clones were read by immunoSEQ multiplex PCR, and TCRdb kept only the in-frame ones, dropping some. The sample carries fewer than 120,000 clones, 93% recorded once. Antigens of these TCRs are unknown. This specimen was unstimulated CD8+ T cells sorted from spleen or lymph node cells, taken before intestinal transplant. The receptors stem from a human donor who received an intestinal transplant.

CDR3 bases: TGTGCCAGCAGTTTATCGGGGGGCGCTTTACTTGAAGCTTTCTTT. It is translated as CASSLSGGALLEAFF. The chain uses TRBV28 and TRBJ1-1; D is perhaps TRBD1 (6 bases). Germline V lookup: CDR1 MDHEN, CDR2 SYDVKM. Trimming removed 1 base from V and 7 bases from J, with 16 bases in between. This CDR3 has 15 amino acids.

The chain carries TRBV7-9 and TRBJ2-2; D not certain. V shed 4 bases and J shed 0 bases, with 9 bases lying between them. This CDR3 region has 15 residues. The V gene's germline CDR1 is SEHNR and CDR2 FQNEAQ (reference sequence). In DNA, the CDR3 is TGTGCCAGCAGCTATGTGACAACGAACACCGGGGAGCTGTTTTTT. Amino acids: CASSYVTTNTGELFF. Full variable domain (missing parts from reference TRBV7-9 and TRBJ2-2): DTGVSQNPRHKITKRGQNVTFRCDPISEHNRLYWYRQTLGQGPEFLTYFQNEAQLEKSRLLSDRFSAERPKGSFSTLEIQRTEQGDSAMYLCASSYVTTNTGELFFGEGSRLTVL.

The CDR3 spells CASSRDRDPSYGYTF. DNA for the CDR3: TGTGCCAGCAGCCGGGACAGGGATCCCTCCTATGGCTACACCTTC. This chain uses TRBV27 with TRBJ1-2; 9 nucleotides align to TRBD1. V was pared by 6 bases and J by 4 bases, with 9 bases of the junction left unmatched. CDR3 length: 15 amino acids. CDR1 is MNHEY and CDR2 is SMNVEV in the germline V gene (reference sequence).

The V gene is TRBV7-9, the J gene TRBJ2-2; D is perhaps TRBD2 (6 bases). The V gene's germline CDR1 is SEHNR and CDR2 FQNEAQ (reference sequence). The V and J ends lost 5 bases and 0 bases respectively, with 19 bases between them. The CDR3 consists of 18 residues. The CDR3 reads CASSHLPSGLANTGELFF. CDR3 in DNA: TGTGCCAGCAGCCACCTCCCGAGCGGGCTAGCGAACACCGGGGAGCTGTTTTTT.

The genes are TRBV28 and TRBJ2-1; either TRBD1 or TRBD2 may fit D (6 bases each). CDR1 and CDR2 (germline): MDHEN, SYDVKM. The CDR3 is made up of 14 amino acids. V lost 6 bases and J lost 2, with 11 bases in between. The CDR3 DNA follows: TGTGCCAGCAGGGGGGCGGGGCCCTACAATGAGCAGTTCTTC. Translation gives CASRGAGPYNEQFF.

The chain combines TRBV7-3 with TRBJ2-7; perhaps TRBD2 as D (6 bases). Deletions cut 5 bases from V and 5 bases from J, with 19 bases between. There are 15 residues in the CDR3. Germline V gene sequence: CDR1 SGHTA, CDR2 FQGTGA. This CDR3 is CASSPTASRGNEQYF. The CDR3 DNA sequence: TGTGCCAGCAGCCCAACCGCATCGCGGGGCAACGAGCAGTACTTC. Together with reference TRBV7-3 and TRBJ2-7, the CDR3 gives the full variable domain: GAGVSQTPSNKVTEKGKYVELRCDPISGHTALYWYRQSLGQGPEFLIYFQGTGAADDSGLPNDRFFAVRPEGSVSTLKIQRTERGDSAVYLCASSPTASRGNEQYFGPGTRLTVT.

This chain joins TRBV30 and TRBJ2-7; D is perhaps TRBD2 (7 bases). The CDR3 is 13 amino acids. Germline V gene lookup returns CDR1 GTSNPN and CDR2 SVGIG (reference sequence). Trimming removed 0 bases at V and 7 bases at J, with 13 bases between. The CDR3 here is CAWSVGGAREQYF. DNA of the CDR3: TGTGCCTGGAGTGTAGGGGGGGCTCGGGAGCAGTACTTC.

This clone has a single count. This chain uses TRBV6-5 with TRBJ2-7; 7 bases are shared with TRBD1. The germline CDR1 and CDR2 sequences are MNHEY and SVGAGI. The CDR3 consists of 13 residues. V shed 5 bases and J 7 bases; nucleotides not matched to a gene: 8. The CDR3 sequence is CASSHRGHTEQYF. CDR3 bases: TGTGCCAGCAGTCACAGGGGACACACGGAGCAGTACTTC.

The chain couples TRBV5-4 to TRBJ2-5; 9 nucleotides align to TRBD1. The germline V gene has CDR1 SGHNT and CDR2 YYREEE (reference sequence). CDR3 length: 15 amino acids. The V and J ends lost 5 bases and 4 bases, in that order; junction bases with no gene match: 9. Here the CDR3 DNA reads TGTGCCAGCAGGCCAGGCGACAGGGGGATAGAGACCCAGTACTTC. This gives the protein CASRPGDRGIETQYF.

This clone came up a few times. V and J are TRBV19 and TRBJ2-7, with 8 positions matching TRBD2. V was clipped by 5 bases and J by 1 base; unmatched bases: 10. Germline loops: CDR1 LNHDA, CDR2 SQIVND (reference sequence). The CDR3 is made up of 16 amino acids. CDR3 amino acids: CASSLRPTGGSYEQYF. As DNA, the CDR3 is TGTGCCAGTAGTCTACGACCGACGGGAGGGTCCTACGAGCAGTACTTC.

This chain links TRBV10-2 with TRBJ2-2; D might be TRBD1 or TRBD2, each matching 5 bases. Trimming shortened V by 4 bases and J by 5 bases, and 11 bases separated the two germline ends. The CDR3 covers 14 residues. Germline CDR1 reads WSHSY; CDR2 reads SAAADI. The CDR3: CASSGLAGTGELFF. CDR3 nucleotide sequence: TGCGCCAGCAGTGGGCTAGCAGGGACCGGGGAGCTGTTTTTT.

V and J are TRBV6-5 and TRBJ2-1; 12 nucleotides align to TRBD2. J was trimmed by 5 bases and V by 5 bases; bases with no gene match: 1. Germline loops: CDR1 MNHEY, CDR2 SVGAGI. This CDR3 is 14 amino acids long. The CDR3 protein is CASSRTSGDNEQFF. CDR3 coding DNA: TGTGCCAGCAGTAGGACTAGCGGGGACAATGAGCAGTTCTTC.

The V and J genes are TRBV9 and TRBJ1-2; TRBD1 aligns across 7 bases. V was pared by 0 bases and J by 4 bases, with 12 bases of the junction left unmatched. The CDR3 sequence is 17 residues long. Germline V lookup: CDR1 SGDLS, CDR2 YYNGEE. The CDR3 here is CASSVAVGRDRSYGYTF. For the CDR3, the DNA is TGTGCCAGCAGCGTAGCCGTAGGTAGGGACAGATCCTATGGCTACACCTTC.

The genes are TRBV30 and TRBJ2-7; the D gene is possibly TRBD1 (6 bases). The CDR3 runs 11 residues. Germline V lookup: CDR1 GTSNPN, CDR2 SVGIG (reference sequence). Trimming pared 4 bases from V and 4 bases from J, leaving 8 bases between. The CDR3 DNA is TGTGCCTGGAATCAGGGGTACGAGCAGTACTTC. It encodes CAWNQGYEQYF.

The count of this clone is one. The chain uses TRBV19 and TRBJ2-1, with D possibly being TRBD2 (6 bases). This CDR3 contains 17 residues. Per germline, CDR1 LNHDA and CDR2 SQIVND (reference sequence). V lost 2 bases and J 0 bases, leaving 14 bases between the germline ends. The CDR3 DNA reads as TGTGCCAGTAGTATATGGGGCGGGGATAGCTCCTACAATGAGCAGTTCTTC. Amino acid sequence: CASSIWGGDSSYNEQFF.

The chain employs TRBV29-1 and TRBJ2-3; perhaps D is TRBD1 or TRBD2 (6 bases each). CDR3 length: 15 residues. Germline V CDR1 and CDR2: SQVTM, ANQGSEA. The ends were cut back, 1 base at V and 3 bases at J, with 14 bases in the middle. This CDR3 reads CSVEGRGLPTDTQYF. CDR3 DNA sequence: TGCAGCGTTGAAGGACGGGGGCTTCCGACAGATACGCAGTATTTT.

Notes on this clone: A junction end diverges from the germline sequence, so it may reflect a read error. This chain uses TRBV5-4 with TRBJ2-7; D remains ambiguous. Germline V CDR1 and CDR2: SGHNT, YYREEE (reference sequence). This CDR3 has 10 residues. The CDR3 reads CASIGGLIDF. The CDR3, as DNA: TGTGCCAGCATCGGTGGCCTCATAGACTTC.

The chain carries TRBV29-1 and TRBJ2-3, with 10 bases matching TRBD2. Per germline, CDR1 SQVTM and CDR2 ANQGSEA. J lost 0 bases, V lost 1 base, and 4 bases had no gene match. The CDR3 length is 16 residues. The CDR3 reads CSVEVGLAASTDTQYF. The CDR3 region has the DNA TGCAGCGTTGAAGTCGGACTAGCGGCTAGCACAGATACGCAGTATTTT.

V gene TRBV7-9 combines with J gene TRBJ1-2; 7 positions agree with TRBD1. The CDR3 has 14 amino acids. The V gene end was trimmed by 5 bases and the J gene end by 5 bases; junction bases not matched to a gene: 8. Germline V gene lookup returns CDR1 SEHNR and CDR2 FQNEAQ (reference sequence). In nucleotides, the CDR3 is TGTGCCAGCAGCCACACCGGGACAGCTTATGGCTACACCTTC. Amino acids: CASSHTGTAYGYTF.

The CDR3 nucleotides read TGTGCCAGCAGTGAGTCCTTAGCGAGCATCGGCGGGAATGAGCAGTTCTTC. Translating gives CASSESLASIGGNEQFF. J is TRBJ2-1 and V is TRBV2; weak D call: TRBD2 (5 bases). The CDR3 has 17 amino acids. The germline V and J ends were trimmed by 3 bases and 7 bases, with 22 bases remaining between them. CDR1 and CDR2 from the germline V gene are SNHLY and FYNNEI.

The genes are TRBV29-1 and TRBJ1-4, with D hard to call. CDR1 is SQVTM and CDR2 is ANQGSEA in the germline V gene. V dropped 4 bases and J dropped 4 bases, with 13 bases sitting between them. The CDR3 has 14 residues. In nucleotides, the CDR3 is TGCAGCGTTGCAGACACCAAACGTAATGAAAAACTGTTTTTT. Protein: CSVADTKRNEKLFF. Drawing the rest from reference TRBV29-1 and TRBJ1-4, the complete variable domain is SAVISQKPSRDICQRGTSLTIQCQVDSQVTMMFWYRQQPGQSLTLIATANQGSEATYESGFVIDKFPISRPNLTFSTLTVSNMSPEDSSIYLCSVADTKRNEKLFFGSGTQLSVL.

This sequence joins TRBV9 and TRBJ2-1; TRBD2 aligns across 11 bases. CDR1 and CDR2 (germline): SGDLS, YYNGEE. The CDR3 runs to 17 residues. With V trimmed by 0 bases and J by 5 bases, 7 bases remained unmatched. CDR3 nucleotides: TGTGCCAGCAGCGTAGGCACTAGCGGGAGATCGGACAATGAGCAGTTCTTC. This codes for CASSVGTSGRSDNEQFF. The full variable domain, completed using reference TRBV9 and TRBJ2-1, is DSGVTQTPKHLITATGQRVTLRCSPRSGDLSVYWYQQSLDQGLQFLIQYYNGEERAKGNILERFSAQQFPDLHSELNLSSLELGDSALYFCASSVGTSGRSDNEQFFGPGTRLTVL.

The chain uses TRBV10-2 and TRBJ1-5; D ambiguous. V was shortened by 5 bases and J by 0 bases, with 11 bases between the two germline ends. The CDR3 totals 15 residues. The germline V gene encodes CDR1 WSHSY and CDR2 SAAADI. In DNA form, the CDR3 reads TGCGCCAGCAGTACACAGCAGTATAGCAATCAGCCCCAGCATTTT. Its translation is CASSTQQYSNQPQHF.

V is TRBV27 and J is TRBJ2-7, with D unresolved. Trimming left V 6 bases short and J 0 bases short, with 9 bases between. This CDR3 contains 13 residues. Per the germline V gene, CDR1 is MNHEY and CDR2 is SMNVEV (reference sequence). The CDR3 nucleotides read TGTGCCAGCAGGCGGCTGAGCTCCTACGAGCAGTACTTC. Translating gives CASRRLSSYEQYF.

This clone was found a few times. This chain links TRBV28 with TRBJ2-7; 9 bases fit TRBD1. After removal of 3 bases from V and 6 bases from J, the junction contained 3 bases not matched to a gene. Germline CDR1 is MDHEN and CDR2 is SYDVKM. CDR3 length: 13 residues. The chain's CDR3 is CASSLGTGIEQYF. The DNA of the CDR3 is TGTGCCAGCAGTTTGGGGACAGGGATCGAGCAGTACTTC. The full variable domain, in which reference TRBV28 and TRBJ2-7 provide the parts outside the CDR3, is DVKVTQSSRYLVKRTGEKVFLECVQDMDHENMFWYRQDPGLGLRLIYFSYDVKMKEKGDIPEGYSVSREKKERFSLILESASTNQTSMYLCASSLGTGIEQYFGPGTRLTVT.

CDR3 DNA: TGTGCCAGCAATTGGGGGGTCTCCTACAATGAGCAGTTCTTC. This encodes CASNWGVSYNEQFF. The V call is TRBV9, the J call TRBJ2-1; D might be TRBD2 (6 bases). This CDR3 is 14 amino acids long. The germline V gene encodes CDR1 SGDLS and CDR2 YYNGEE. Between the trimmed V and J ends, which lost 6 bases and 0 bases, there was a span of 10 bases.

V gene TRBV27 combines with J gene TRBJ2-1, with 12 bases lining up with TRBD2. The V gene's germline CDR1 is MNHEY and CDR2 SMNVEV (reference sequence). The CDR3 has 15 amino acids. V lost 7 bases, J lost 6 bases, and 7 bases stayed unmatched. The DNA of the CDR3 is TGTGCCAGCACCCCGGGACTAGCGGGCCTCAATGAGCAGTTCTTC. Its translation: CASTPGLAGLNEQFF.

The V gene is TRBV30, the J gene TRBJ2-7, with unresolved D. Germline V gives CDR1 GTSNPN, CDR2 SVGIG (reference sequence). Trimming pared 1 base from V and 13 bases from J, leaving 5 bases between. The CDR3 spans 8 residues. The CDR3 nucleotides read TGTGCCTGGAGTGGGGTTTACTTC. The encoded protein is CAWSGVYF.

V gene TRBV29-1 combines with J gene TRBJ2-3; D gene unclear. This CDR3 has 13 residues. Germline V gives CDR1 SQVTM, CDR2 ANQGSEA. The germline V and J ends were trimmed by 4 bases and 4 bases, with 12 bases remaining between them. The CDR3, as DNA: TGCAGCGTTGCTGGGTTTTTGTCAGATACGCAGTATTTT. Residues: CSVAGFLSDTQYF.

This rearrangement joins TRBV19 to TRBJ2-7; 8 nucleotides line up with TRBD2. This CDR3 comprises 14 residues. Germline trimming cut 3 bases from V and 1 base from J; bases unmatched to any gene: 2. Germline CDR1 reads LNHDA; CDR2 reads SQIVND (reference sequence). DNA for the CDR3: TGTGCCAGTAGTATGGTAGCGGGGTCCTACGAGCAGTACTTC. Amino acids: CASSMVAGSYEQYF.

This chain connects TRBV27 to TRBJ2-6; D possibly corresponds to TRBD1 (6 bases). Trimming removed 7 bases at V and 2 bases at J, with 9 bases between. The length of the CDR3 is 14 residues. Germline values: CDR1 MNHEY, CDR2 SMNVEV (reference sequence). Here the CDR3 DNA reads TGTGCCAGCACCTCAGGGGCTGGGGCCAACGTCCTGACTTTC. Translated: CASTSGAGANVLTF.